These 30 T cell receptor beta chains were sequenced from one sample in a study of blood T cells in healthy people across ages (dated by TCRdb to 2014 to 2015). Library creation used 5' RACE. TCRdb names Illumina HiSeq 2500 as the instrument used. A second about 7 to 12 cycle PCR used a sample-barcoded 5' primer and a J-beta primer mix. The raw public reads went through TCRdb reprocessing: fastp at Q25, MiXCR clone calling, in-frame beta chains kept. Each CDR3 protein appears once, grouped with its most common genes and DNA. Present in this sample are about a million distinct CDR3 sequences, just over 50% of which were seen just once. The top ten hold about a fifth of the sample. Sequenced input: blood. The receptors originated from a woman aged 60-70 years in good health.

This clonotype was counted at least ten times. The rearrangement links TRBV4-2 to TRBJ2-1; 9 nucleotides match TRBD2. The CDR3 contains 15 residues. CDR1 LGHNA and CDR2 YNFKEQ come from the germline V gene. V was clipped by 4 bases and J by 4 bases; unmatched bases: 5. The CDR3 DNA is TGTGCCAGCAGCCCCCGGCTAGCGGGGTACAATGAGCAGTTCTTC. It is translated as CASSPRLAGYNEQFF.

The chain couples TRBV7-8 to TRBJ2-1; 8 bases align to TRBD2. The CDR3 contains 15 residues. The germline CDR1 and CDR2 sequences are SGHVS and FQNEAQ. V lost 2 bases, J lost 8 bases, and 8 bases stayed unmatched. Here the CDR3 reads CASSLLSGRVDEQFF. DNA for the CDR3: TGTGCCAGCAGCTTACTATCCGGGAGGGTAGATGAGCAGTTCTTC.

The chain joins TRBV20-1 to TRBJ2-7, with TRBD2 matching 7 bases. V lost 5 bases and J lost 4; bases outside the gene matches: 8. Germline CDR1 and CDR2: DFQATT and SNEGSKA (reference sequence). The CDR3 loop spans 13 amino acids. The CDR3 loop reads CSAATGRNYEQYF. DNA of the CDR3: TGCAGTGCTGCGACCGGGAGGAATTACGAGCAGTACTTC.

This clonotype has only a few counts. This chain links TRBV5-1 with TRBJ2-1; 9 nucleotides agree with TRBD1. J lost 4 bases, V lost 4 bases, and 6 bases had no gene match. Germline loops: CDR1 SGHRS, CDR2 YFSETQ. The CDR3 totals 15 residues. In DNA, the CDR3 is TGCGCCAGCAGCGGGGGACAGGGACCATACAATGAGCAGTTCTTC. Protein product: CASSGGQGPYNEQFF.

V is TRBV28 and J is TRBJ2-4, with 14 nucleotides matching TRBD2. Germline V gene sequence: CDR1 MDHEN, CDR2 SYDVKM. Losses at the gene ends were 7 bases for V and 13 bases for J; bases not matched to a gene: 12. The length of the CDR3 is 15 residues. The CDR3 reads CASTMEGLAGDEQYF. CDR3 nucleotide sequence: TGTGCCAGCACCATGGAGGGACTAGCGGGAGATGAGCAGTACTTC.

The rearrangement uses TRBV4-1 and TRBJ2-1; 8 bases match TRBD2. V lost 2 bases to trimming and J lost 4 bases; unmatched junction nucleotides: 16. CDR3 length equals 19 residues. Germline-derived CDR1 and CDR2 are MGHRA and YSYEKL. The CDR3, as DNA: TGCGCCAGCAGCCAACGAGCGCTTTCGGGAGGGAACAGGTACAATGAGCAGTTCTTC. Its translation: CASSQRALSGGNRYNEQFF.

This clonotype was counted between two and nine times. J is TRBJ2-5 and V is TRBV4-1; D uncertain. This CDR3 is 13 amino acids long. Germline CDR1 MGHRA, CDR2 YSYEKL. Deletions cut 1 base from V and 8 bases from J, with 11 bases between. CDR3 bases: TGCGCCAGCAGCCAAGGGAAGCACCCCACCCAGTACTTC. This gives the protein CASSQGKHPTQYF.

This clonotype was seen a few times. V is TRBV12-3 or TRBV12-4 and J is TRBJ2-4; maybe TRBD2 (6 bases). V was clipped by 6 bases and J by 5 bases, with 14 bases between them. The length of the CDR3 is 14 residues. The CDR3 reads CASSGGLRQNIQYF. As DNA, the CDR3 is TGTGCCAGCAGCGGGGGACTCAGACAAAACATTCAGTACTTC.

The rearrangement uses TRBV18 and TRBJ2-7; 9 bases match TRBD1. CDR1 and CDR2 from the germline V gene are KGHSH and LQKENI. The CDR3 consists of 15 residues. Losses at the gene ends were 3 bases for V and 6 bases for J; bases not matched to a gene: 9. The CDR3 DNA follows: TGTGCCAGCTCACCGCGCGTGGACAGGGGCTCCGAGCAGTACTTC. Its translation is CASSPRVDRGSEQYF.

This chain's CDR3 is CAWKQGAGDTQYF. CDR3 nucleotide sequence: TGTGCCTGGAAACAGGGGGCTGGAGATACGCAGTATTTT. The chain has TRBV30 and TRBJ2-3; TRBD1 agrees at 9 bases. V shed 4 bases, J shed 5 bases, and the junction held 4 bases outside the gene matches. Germline values: CDR1 GTSNPN, CDR2 SVGIG (reference sequence). The length of the CDR3 is 13 residues. Filled out from reference TRBV30 and TRBJ2-3, the complete variable domain reads SQTIHQWPATLVQPVGSPLSLECTVEGTSNPNLYWYRQAAGRGLQLLFYSVGIGQISSEVPQNLSASRPQDRQFILSSKKLLLSDSGFYLCAWKQGAGDTQYFGPGTRLTVL.

This clonotype was seen more than once but under ten times. The chain is built from TRBV6-4 and TRBJ2-6, with D tentatively TRBD2 (5 bases). CDR1 is MRHNA, CDR2 SNTAGT, per germline. V gave up 0 bases and J gave up 1 base, with 7 bases separating them. This CDR3 is built from 16 residues. The CDR3 sequence is CASSDSSASGANVLTF. CDR3 in DNA: TGTGCCAGCAGTGACTCTAGCGCTTCTGGGGCCAACGTCCTGACTTTC.

The chain combines TRBV12-3 or TRBV12-4 with TRBJ2-1; D possibly corresponds to TRBD1 (6 bases). The CDR3 is 14 residues long. The V end was cut by 6 bases, the J end by 5 bases, with 14 bases between. The chain's CDR3 is CASSHTGLDNEQFF. The CDR3 region has the DNA TGTGCCAGCAGCCACACAGGGCTCGACAATGAGCAGTTCTTC.

This clonotype showed up just a few times. J is TRBJ2-5 and V is TRBV28; possible D gene TRBD1, 5 bases. Gene TRBJ2-7 matches the end of the DNA better, so the J call may be wrong. Germline-derived CDR1 and CDR2 are MDHEN and SYDVKM. The CDR3 contains 11 residues. The CDR3: CASSGWNEQYF. As DNA, the CDR3 is TGTGCCAGTTCAGGGTGGAACGAGCAGTACTTC.

The CDR3 reads CAIGPSADTQYF. The DNA for the CDR3 is TGTGCCATCGGACCTAGCGCAGATACGCAGTATTTT. This chain links TRBV10-3 with TRBJ2-3, with a possible D match to TRBD2 (6 bases). Germline CDR1 is ENHRY and CDR2 is SYGVKD. CDR3 size: 12 residues. Trimming pared 8 bases from V and 4 bases from J, leaving 10 bases between.

The chain couples TRBV7-7 to TRBJ2-3; tentative D call: TRBD1 (5 bases). The CDR3 length is 15 residues. CDR1 is SSHAT and CDR2 is FNYEAQ in the germline V gene (reference sequence). V was shortened by 5 bases and J by 6 bases, with 18 bases between the two germline ends. CDR3 sequence reads: CASSLPRVLPDTQYF. The DNA for the CDR3 is TGTGCCAGCAGCCTCCCCAGGGTCTTACCTGATACGCAGTATTTT.

This clonotype showed up just once. Here the CDR3 reads CASSQRFGGNEQFF. CDR3 in DNA: TGTGCCAGCAGCCAACGCTTCGGGGGGAATGAGCAGTTCTTC. V gene TRBV3-1 combines with J gene TRBJ2-1; 7 bases line up with TRBD2. The CDR3 runs 14 residues. The germline gives CDR1 LGHDT, CDR2 YNNKEL (reference sequence). V lost 2 bases and J lost 7; bases outside the gene matches: 5.

This chain connects TRBV7-2 to TRBJ2-5, with 12 bases that match TRBD1. In germline, CDR1 is SGHTA, CDR2 FQGNSA. Unmatched junction bases numbered 9, after V lost 2 bases and J lost 2 bases. The CDR3 is 18 residues long. The CDR3 loop reads CASSLPRDRGHGQETQYF. In nucleotides, the CDR3 is TGTGCCAGCAGCTTACCGCGGGACAGGGGGCACGGGCAAGAGACCCAGTACTTC.

The rearrangement joins TRBV6-6 to TRBJ2-2, with D perhaps assigned TRBD1 or TRBD2 (5 bases each). V lost 6 bases, J lost 4 bases, and 9 bases lay in between. The CDR3 is 13 amino acids. Per germline, CDR1 MNHNY and CDR2 SVGAGI (reference sequence). CDR3 sequence (DNA): TGTGCCAGCAGCGGTGGGGGCACCGGGGAGCTGTTTTTT. Translating it yields CASSGGGTGELFF.

The chain couples TRBV4-1 to TRBJ2-7; 8 bases are shared with TRBD1. This CDR3 comprises 15 residues. V dropped 3 bases and J dropped 3; count of bases not matched to a gene: 7. Per germline, CDR1 MGHRA and CDR2 YSYEKL. CDR3 amino acids: CASSHGRQGNYEQYF. The CDR3 DNA reads TGCGCCAGCAGCCACGGAAGACAGGGGAACTACGAGCAGTACTTC.

The chain uses TRBV5-1 and TRBJ2-2; tentative D call: TRBD2 (5 bases). CDR1 and CDR2 from the germline V gene are SGHRS and YFSETQ. The V and J ends lost 3 bases and 4 bases respectively, with 16 bases between them. The length of the CDR3 is 16 residues. CDR3 bases: TGCGCCAGCAGCTGGCTGGGAGCAGGCGTCACCGGGGAGCTGTTTTTT. This codes for CASSWLGAGVTGELFF.

This clonotype was counted between two and nine times. The V call is TRBV12-5, the J call TRBJ2-5; 11 nucleotides match TRBD1. The V gene's germline CDR1 is LGHNT and CDR2 FRNRAP. CDR3 length equals 15 residues. Trimming at V came to 3 bases and at J to 5 bases, leaving 5 bases not matched to a gene. CDR3 in amino acids: CASGFGTGGLETQYF. CDR3 in DNA: TGTGCTAGTGGTTTTGGGACAGGGGGTCTTGAGACCCAGTACTTC.

The chain combines TRBV5-1 with TRBJ1-1; D call uncertain. The CDR3 is made up of 14 amino acids. V was pared by 0 bases and J by 5 bases, with 11 bases between. CDR1 SGHRS and CDR2 YFSETQ come from the germline V gene. The CDR3: CASSLEFLGTEAFF. The CDR3 nucleotides are TGCGCCAGCAGCTTGGAGTTTTTGGGAACTGAAGCTTTCTTT. Filled out from reference TRBV5-1 and TRBJ1-1, the complete variable domain reads KAGVTQTPRYLIKTRGQQVTLSCSPISGHRSVSWYQQTPGQGLQFLFEYFSETQRNKGNFPGRFSGRQFSNSRSEMNVSTLELGDSALYLCASSLEFLGTEAFFGQGTRLTVV.

In regard to this clonotype: This could be a read error, since a much larger clone is one nucleotide away. This chain connects TRBV7-2 to TRBJ2-1; 10 bases are a match to TRBD2. The closer fit of TRBJ2-7 to the DNA end suggests the J call may be wrong. The V gene's germline CDR1 is SGHTA and CDR2 FQGNSA. This CDR3 comprises 15 residues. CDR3 nucleotides: TGTGCCAGCAGCCGAGCGGGAGGGCTCTACAATGAGCAGTACTTC. Its protein product is CASSRAGGLYNEQYF.

The J gene is TRBJ2-7, the V gene TRBV20-1, with 14 nucleotides matching TRBD2. The CDR3 has 17 amino acids. The V gene's germline CDR1 is DFQATT and CDR2 SNEGSKA (reference sequence). The V segment lost 4 bases and the J segment 0 bases; nucleotides outside the gene matches: 8. CDR3 DNA sequence: TGCAGTGCTACCGGGACTAGCGGGAGTCTCGTCTCCTACGAGCAGTACTTC. As protein: CSATGTSGSLVSYEQYF.

In its sample, this clonotype was seen a few times. This chain links TRBV4-1 with TRBJ2-1; TRBD1 or TRBD2 may be the D gene (5 bases each). From germline, CDR1 is MGHRA and CDR2 YSYEKL. There are 14 residues in the CDR3. Trimming shortened V by 7 bases and J by 8 bases, and 18 bases separated the two germline ends. This CDR3 is CASTRDGSLHEQFF. The CDR3 nucleotides are TGCGCCAGCACCCGGGACGGATCATTACATGAGCAGTTCTTC.

This clonotype was counted only a few times. The chain recombines TRBV25-1 with TRBJ2-5; 8 nucleotides line up with TRBD1. Unmatched junction bases numbered 2, after V lost 3 bases and J lost 5 bases. CDR1 MGHDK and CDR2 SYGVNS come from the germline V gene. CDR3 length equals 13 residues. This CDR3 is CASSDWDRETQYF. The CDR3, as DNA: TGTGCCAGCAGTGATTGGGACAGGGAGACCCAGTACTTC.

The chain has TRBV10-1 and TRBJ1-5; no clear D gene. The germline CDR1 and CDR2 sequences are WNHNN and SYGVQD (reference sequence). The CDR3 consists of 13 residues. Trimming removed 2 bases from V and 4 bases from J, with 6 bases in between. The CDR3 region has the DNA TGCGCCAGCAGTGAGCAGTATAATCAGCCCCAGCATTTT. Translated, it gives CASSEQYNQPQHF.

This chain links TRBV7-2 with TRBJ2-5; 11 nucleotides agree with TRBD2. This CDR3 region has 15 residues. Unmatched junction bases numbered 4, after V lost 4 bases and J lost 3 bases. CDR1 and CDR2 from the germline V gene are SGHTA and FQGNSA. The CDR3 DNA is TGTGCCAGCAGCTCCCTGGGACTAGCGGAAGAGACCCAGTACTTC. Residues: CASSSLGLAEETQYF.

In this sample, this clonotype turned up a few times. V usage is TRBV29-1 and J usage is TRBJ2-5; 8 positions agree with TRBD1. Judging by the DNA end, TRBJ2-7 fits better; the J call may be wrong. Germline CDR1 and CDR2: SQVTM and ANQGSEA. This CDR3 has 13 residues. Written as DNA, the CDR3 is TGCAGCGTTGAGTATCAGGGGGCGGTCGAGCAGTACTTC. As protein: CSVEYQGAVEQYF.

This sequence joins TRBV10-1 and TRBJ2-1, with 7 bases matching TRBD2. The CDR3 loop spans 15 amino acids. The germline V gene encodes CDR1 WNHNN and CDR2 SYGVQD (reference sequence). J gave up 8 bases and V 6 bases, and 13 bases lay outside the gene matches. In DNA, the CDR3 is TGCGCCAGCAGGGAGGAGCCGGGAGGATTCGATGAGCAGTTCTTC. As protein: CASREEPGGFDEQFF.